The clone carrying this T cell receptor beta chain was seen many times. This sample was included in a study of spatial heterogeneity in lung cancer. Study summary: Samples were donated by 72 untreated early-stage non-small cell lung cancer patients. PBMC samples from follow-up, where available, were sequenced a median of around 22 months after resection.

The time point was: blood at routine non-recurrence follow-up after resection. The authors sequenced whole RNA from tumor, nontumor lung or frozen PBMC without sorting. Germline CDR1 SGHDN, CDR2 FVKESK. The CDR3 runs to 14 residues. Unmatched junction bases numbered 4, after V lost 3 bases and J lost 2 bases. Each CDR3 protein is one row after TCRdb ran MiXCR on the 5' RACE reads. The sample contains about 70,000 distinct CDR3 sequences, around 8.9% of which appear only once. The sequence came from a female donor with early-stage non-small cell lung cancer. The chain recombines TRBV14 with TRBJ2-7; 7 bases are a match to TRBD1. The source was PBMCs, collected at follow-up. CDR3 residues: CASSQWTGTYEQYF. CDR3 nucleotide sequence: TGTGCCAGCAGCCAGTGGACAGGCACCTACGAGCAGTACTTC.